This T cell receptor beta chain was recovered during a study of blood T cells in healthy people across ages. The study's findings and limits: Samples with more naive T cells showed higher observed beta diversity. Age advanced and TCR beta diversity per million T cells fell, roughly linearly.

V was shortened by 1 base and J by 1 base, with 15 bases between the two germline ends. Germline V CDR1 and CDR2: MGHDK, SYGVNS. This CDR3 comprises 17 residues. A note on this clonotype: No antigen is known for it.

Alongside a J-beta primer mix, a sample-barcoded 5' primer served in a second PCR lasting roughly 6 to 11 cycles. TCRdb reprocessed the 5' RACE reads with MiXCR, giving one entry per CDR3 protein. The data contain over 950,000 distinct CDR3 sequences, about two fifths of them singletons. Each individual donor underwent a draw of ten milliliters of peripheral blood. Sequenced input: blood. The chain recombines TRBV25-1 with TRBJ2-3, with D perhaps matching TRBD1 (5 bases). The receptor was derived from a man in his late teens or twenties in good health. CDR3: CASSESGGAARTDTQYF. The CDR3 DNA sequence: TGTGCCAGCAGTGAATCTGGTGGGGCAGCCCGCACAGATACGCAGTATTTT.